The source of this TCR beta chain is a study of PD-1 blockade in classical Hodgkin lymphoma. Whole-study results and caveats: Possibly reflecting disease activity or prior therapy, repertoire differences have causes that remain undefined. Complete responders showed a baseline diversity that resembled the diversity of newly diagnosed patients.

Here immunoSEQ multiplex PCR was the method, and the copy in TCRdb shows in-frame clones only, minus some. The table lists about 39,000 clones, almost 70% of them singletons. J lost 2 bases, V lost 5 bases, and 11 bases had no gene match. The CDR3 is made up of 16 amino acids. From germline, CDR1 is SEHNR and CDR2 FQNEAQ (reference sequence). Each patient's relapse followed autologous stem cell transplantation, and brentuximab vedotin exposure varied. About this clone itself: The antigen is not known.

The genes are TRBV7-9 and TRBJ1-1; 7 bases line up with TRBD1. The sample was peripheral blood mononuclear cells (PBMCs), taken before the second cycle of nivolumab. This clonotype was sampled from a human donor with classical Hodgkin lymphoma. CDR3 coding DNA: TGTGCCAGCAGCAAATACACAGGGGCCCTAAACACTGAAGCTTTCTTT. The encoded protein is CASSKYTGALNTEAFF.